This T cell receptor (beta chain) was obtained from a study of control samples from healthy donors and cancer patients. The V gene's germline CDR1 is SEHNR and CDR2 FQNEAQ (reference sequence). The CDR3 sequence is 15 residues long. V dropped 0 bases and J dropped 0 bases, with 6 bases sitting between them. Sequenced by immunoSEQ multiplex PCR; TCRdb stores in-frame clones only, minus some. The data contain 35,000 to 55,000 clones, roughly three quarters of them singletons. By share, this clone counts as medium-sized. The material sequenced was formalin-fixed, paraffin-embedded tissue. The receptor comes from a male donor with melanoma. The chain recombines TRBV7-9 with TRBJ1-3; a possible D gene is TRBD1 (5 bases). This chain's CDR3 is CASSLAGGSGNTIYF. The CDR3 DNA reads TGTGCCAGCAGCTTAGCGGGGGGCTCTGGAAACACCATATATTTT.